This T cell receptor beta chain comes out of a study of tumor-infiltrating lymphocytes in primary liver carcinoma. V shed 3 bases and J shed 7 bases, with 24 bases lying between them. The CDR3 is 17 residues long. Per the germline V gene, CDR1 is SGHAT and CDR2 is FQNNGV. Making TCR beta cDNA involved approximately 520 ng total RNA and a constant-region primer. Construction of TCR beta libraries relied on three successive nested multiplex PCR rounds employing slightly modified ARM-PCR. TRBV1-TRBV30 forward and Cbeta reverse primers drove the first two roughly 10-cycle rounds. Each CDR3 protein is one row after TCRdb ran MiXCR on the multiplex PCR reads. The data hold around 60,000 distinct CDR3 sequences, with around 64% observed a single time. The tissue used was unsorted bulk material of about 19-33 mg. RNA and DNA were co-extracted from it with the AllPrep DNA/RNA mini kit. Patients had primary liver carcinoma treated by surgical resection. Patients were chronically HBV-infected and treatment-naive. Every single tumor sample held over 75% viable tumor cells.

The chain is built from TRBV11-2 and TRBJ1-1; no reliable D call. The sample consisted of liver tumor tissue from sampling region 4. The subset: tumor region T4, right-lateral pole. The TCR was taken from a man aged 35 to 55 with primary liver carcinoma and hepatitis B virus infection. CDR3: CASSLMGMGKLVREAFF. The DNA for the CDR3 is TGTGCCAGCAGCTTGATGGGTATGGGGAAGTTAGTCCGTGAAGCTTTCTTT.